Listed below are T cell receptor beta chains from one sample, sequenced in a study of blood T cell repertoires in COVID-19. Produced via immunoSEQ multiplex PCR; TCRdb's table is partial and in-frame only. Among about 270,000 clones listed, roughly 89% were seen once. The specimen was peripheral blood. These receptors were obtained from a man in his forties or fifties with acute or convalescent COVID-19. CDR3s include the opening cysteine and the closing phenylalanine or tryptophan. A D gene is named only where the DNA matches it firmly. The size of a clone is reported for some rows only, either as once, few or many, or as a class for expanded clones.

J gene: TRBJ2-2; D gene: TRBD2; clone size: once; V gene: TRBV5-1; CDR3 protein: CASSLVPAGGPQLFF; CDR3 DNA: TGCGCCAGCAGCTTGGTACCGGCGGGGGGGCCGCAGCTGTTTTTT
J gene: TRBJ2-3; D gene: -; clone size: -; V gene: TRBV30; CDR3 protein: CAWSPIIGGHTDTQYF; CDR3 DNA: TGTGCCTGGAGTCCAATTATCGGGGGGCATACAGATACGCAGTATTTT
J gene: TRBJ2-3; D gene: -; clone size: many; V gene: TRBV27; CDR3 protein: CASSLGLTDTQYF; CDR3 DNA: TGTGCCAGCAGTTTGGGGCTAACAGATACGCAGTATTTT
J gene: TRBJ1-4; D gene: -; clone size: -; V gene: TRBV3-1/TRBV3-2; CDR3 protein: CASSQAGYSNEKLFF; CDR3 DNA: TGTGCCAGCAGCCAGGCAGGGTATTCTAATGAAAAACTGTTTTTT
J gene: TRBJ2-4; D gene: TRBD2; clone size: -; V gene: TRBV27; CDR3 protein: CASSQPGLENIQYF; CDR3 DNA: TGTGCCAGCAGTCAGCCGGGACTAGAAAACATTCAGTACTTC
J gene: TRBJ2-1; D gene: TRBD1; clone size: -; V gene: TRBV18; CDR3 protein: CASSLGQSSYNEQFF; CDR3 DNA: TGTGCCAGCTCACTGGGACAGAGCTCCTACAATGAGCAGTTCTTC
J gene: TRBJ2-2; D gene: TRBD2; clone size: few; V gene: TRBV6-6; CDR3 protein: CASRRAGENTGELFF; CDR3 DNA: TGTGCCAGCAGGAGAGCGGGGGAGAACACCGGGGAGCTGTTTTTT
J gene: TRBJ2-2; D gene: TRBD1; clone size: -; V gene: TRBV13; CDR3 protein: CASSSSGRGTTGELFF; CDR3 DNA: TGTGCCAGCAGCTCCTCGGGCAGGGGGACCACCGGGGAGCTGTTTTTT
J gene: TRBJ2-3; D gene: -; clone size: -; V gene: TRBV12-3/TRBV12-4; CDR3 protein: CASSLQVYTQYF; CDR3 DNA: TGTGCCAGCAGTTTACAGGTGTATACGCAGTATTTT
J gene: TRBJ2-5; D gene: TRBD1; clone size: -; V gene: TRBV27; CDR3 protein: CASSRTGATETQYF; CDR3 DNA: TGTGCCAGCAGTAGGACAGGGGCCACAGAGACCCAGTACTTC
J gene: TRBJ2-5; D gene: TRBD2; clone size: once; V gene: TRBV5-1; CDR3 protein: CASSSLAGAQGTQYF; CDR3 DNA: TGCGCCAGCAGCTCACTAGCGGGGGCCCAGGGGACCCAGTACTTC
J gene: TRBJ2-3; D gene: TRBD2; clone size: -; V gene: TRBV11-2; CDR3 protein: CASSLGVLAGAYATDTQYF; CDR3 DNA: TGTGCCAGCAGCTTAGGTGTCCTAGCGGGGGCCTATGCGACAGATACGCAGTATTTT
J gene: TRBJ1-5; D gene: -; clone size: many; V gene: TRBV7-8; CDR3 protein: CASSLDDSSNQPQHF; CDR3 DNA: TGTGCCAGCAGCTTAGATGACAGTAGCAATCAGCCCCAGCATTTT
J gene: TRBJ1-6; D gene: -; clone size: -; V gene: TRBV27; CDR3 protein: CASSFPGALNSPLHF; CDR3 DNA: TGTGCCAGCAGTTTCCCCGGTGCACTTAATTCACCCCTCCACTTT
J gene: TRBJ2-3; D gene: -; clone size: -; V gene: TRBV9; CDR3 protein: CASSSGRGTDTQYF; CDR3 DNA: TGTGCCAGCAGTTCTGGGCGGGGCACAGATACGCAGTATTTT
J gene: TRBJ2-3; D gene: TRBD2; clone size: -; V gene: TRBV5-1; CDR3 protein: CASSSFLAGGPDTQYF; CDR3 DNA: TGCGCCAGCAGCTCTTTCCTAGCGGGGGGGCCAGATACGCAGTATTTT
J gene: TRBJ2-1; D gene: -; clone size: -; V gene: TRBV5-4; CDR3 protein: CASSSDWNEQFF; CDR3 DNA: TGTGCCAGCAGCTCGGACTGGAATGAGCAGTTCTTC
J gene: TRBJ1-2; D gene: TRBD1; clone size: -; V gene: TRBV6-1; CDR3 protein: CASSEFIGTGIRSNYGYTF; CDR3 DNA: TGTGCCAGCAGTGAATTCATAGGGACAGGAATAAGATCTAACTATGGCTACACCTTC
J gene: TRBJ2-3; D gene: -; clone size: -; V gene: TRBV9; CDR3 protein: CASSVVGGLTDTQYF; CDR3 DNA: TGTGCCAGCAGCGTAGTTGGAGGGCTCACAGATACGCAGTATTTT
J gene: TRBJ1-3; D gene: TRBD1; clone size: -; V gene: TRBV19; CDR3 protein: CASRGTGSGNTIYF; CDR3 DNA: TGTGCCAGTCGCGGGACAGGCTCTGGAAACACCATATATTTT
J gene: TRBJ2-3; D gene: TRBD1; clone size: -; V gene: TRBV7-7; CDR3 protein: CASSPDRGGIGNTQYF; CDR3 DNA: TGTGCTAGCAGCCCGGACAGGGGAGGGATTGGCAATACGCAGTATTTT
J gene: TRBJ2-5; D gene: TRBD2; clone size: once; V gene: TRBV19; CDR3 protein: CASSIGSGGFQETQYF; CDR3 DNA: TGTGCCAGTAGTATAGGTAGCGGGGGTTTCCAAGAGACCCAGTACTTC
J gene: TRBJ1-1; D gene: -; clone size: -; V gene: TRBV10-3; CDR3 protein: CAISESRGAFF; CDR3 DNA: TGTGCCATCAGTGAGTCACGGGGGGCTTTCTTT
J gene: TRBJ2-7; D gene: -; clone size: -; V gene: TRBV5-8; CDR3 protein: CASSLVMGFGSSYEQYF; CDR3 DNA: TGTGCCAGCAGCTTGGTTATGGGTTTTGGGAGCTCCTACGAGCAGTACTTC
J gene: TRBJ2-1; D gene: TRBD2; clone size: once; V gene: TRBV5-1; CDR3 protein: CASSLTTSGDRSYNEQFF; CDR3 DNA: TGCGCCAGCAGCCTGACTACTAGCGGGGATCGCTCCTACAATGAGCAGTTCTTC
J gene: TRBJ2-2; D gene: -; clone size: -; V gene: TRBV18; CDR3 protein: CASSSNTGELFF; CDR3 DNA: TGTGCCAGCTCATCTAACACCGGGGAGCTGTTTTTT
J gene: TRBJ1-2; D gene: TRBD1; clone size: -; V gene: TRBV7-9; CDR3 protein: CASSPGTGSDYGYTF; CDR3 DNA: TGTGCCAGCAGCCCCGGGACAGGGTCAGACTATGGCTACACCTTC
J gene: TRBJ1-2; D gene: TRBD1; clone size: -; V gene: TRBV2; CDR3 protein: CASRETGGRPRYTF; CDR3 DNA: TGTGCCAGCAGGGAGACAGGGGGCCGTCCTCGCTACACCTTC
J gene: TRBJ2-4; D gene: TRBD1; clone size: -; V gene: TRBV3-1/TRBV3-2; CDR3 protein: CASSQDWDRVVTQYF; CDR3 DNA: TGTGCCAGCAGCCAAGACTGGGACAGGGTGGTTACTCAGTACTTC
J gene: TRBJ1-2; D gene: -; clone size: -; V gene: TRBV5-1; CDR3 protein: CASKPGVANYGYTF; CDR3 DNA: TGCGCCAGCAAGCCCGGGGTGGCTAACTATGGCTACACCTTC
J gene: TRBJ1-5; D gene: -; clone size: -; V gene: TRBV7-2; CDR3 protein: CASSWDGGSNQPQHF; CDR3 DNA: TGTGCCAGCAGTTGGGACGGGGGATCCAATCAGCCCCAGCATTTT
J gene: TRBJ2-7; D gene: -; clone size: once; V gene: TRBV7-8; CDR3 protein: CASSPLYEQYF; CDR3 DNA: TGTGCCAGCAGCCCCTTATACGAGCAGTACTTC
J gene: TRBJ1-1; D gene: TRBD1; clone size: -; V gene: TRBV4-1; CDR3 protein: CASSQGDREFTEAFF; CDR3 DNA: TGCGCCAGCAGCCAGGGGGACAGGGAATTCACTGAAGCTTTCTTT
J gene: TRBJ2-2; D gene: -; clone size: -; V gene: TRBV7-7; CDR3 protein: CASSLAQGWTGELFF; CDR3 DNA: TGTGCTAGCAGCTTAGCTCAGGGATGGACCGGGGAGCTGTTTTTT
J gene: TRBJ2-3; D gene: TRBD2; clone size: -; V gene: TRBV18; CDR3 protein: CASSPSGTRSTDTQYF; CDR3 DNA: TGTGCCAGCTCACCCAGCGGGACGCGAAGCACAGATACGCAGTATTTT
J gene: TRBJ2-7; D gene: -; clone size: -; V gene: TRBV5-4; CDR3 protein: CASSSRGYEQYF; CDR3 DNA: TGTGCCAGCAGCTCCAGGGGTTACGAGCAGTACTTC
J gene: TRBJ1-1; D gene: -; clone size: -; V gene: TRBV5-1; CDR3 protein: CASAYQGGEAFF; CDR3 DNA: TGCGCCAGCGCGTATCAGGGTGGTGAAGCTTTCTTT